The 5 T cell receptor beta chains below all came from one sample that was sequenced in a study of shared clonotypes between healthy human individuals. The repertoire was sequenced with immunoSEQ multiplex PCR; TCRdb's copy has only in-frame clones and lacks some. The sample lists some 2,500,000 clones; 85% to 95% were seen once. What was sequenced was naive CD4+ T cells from PBMCs. Regarding subset: CD45RA+ positively selected. The receptors here all came from a man between 18 and 29 years old in good health. Some clones in this sample may be carry-over from other donors' samples.

This rearrangement joins TRBV11-2 to TRBJ2-3, with a possible D match to TRBD2 (6 bases). V lost 5 bases to trimming and J lost 4 bases, with 10 bases between them. This CDR3 comprises 13 residues. CDR1 and CDR2 from the germline V gene are SGHAT and FQNNGV. CDR3 in DNA: TGTGCCAGCAGCCCCACGGGAGCAGATACGCAGTATTTT. Residues: CASSPTGADTQYF.

About this clone: This specimen includes other DNA sequences encoding the same CDR3. The V call is TRBV5-1, the J call TRBJ1-2; 9 nucleotides match TRBD1. The CDR3 covers 14 residues. Germline V gene data show CDR1 as SGHRS and CDR2 as YFSETQ. The trim removed 0 bases at V and 4 bases at J, leaving 1 base unmatched. The CDR3 loop is CASSLEGQGYGYTF. In DNA form, the CDR3 reads TGCGCCAGCAGCTTGGAGGGACAGGGCTATGGCTACACCTTC. Complete variable domain (other parts from reference TRBV5-1 and TRBJ1-2): KAGVTQTPRYLIKTRGQQVTLSCSPISGHRSVSWYQQTPGQGLQFLFEYFSETQRNKGNFPGRFSGRQFSNSRSEMNVSTLELGDSALYLCASSLEGQGYGYTFGSGTRLTVV.

This clone was seen a single time. The chain has TRBV6-6 and TRBJ1-2; the match to TRBD1 covers 7 bases. The CDR3 is made up of 11 amino acids. The V gene's germline CDR1 is MNHNY and CDR2 SVGAGI (reference sequence). Trimming removed 6 bases from V and 8 bases from J; junction bases left unmatched: 3. The CDR3: CASRAGGGYTF. The CDR3 coding sequence is TGTGCCAGCAGGGCAGGGGGAGGCTACACCTTC.

The V call is TRBV7-9, the J call TRBJ1-2; TRBD1 aligns across 7 bases. J was trimmed by 8 bases and V by 4 bases; bases with no gene match: 10. Germline V CDR1 and CDR2: SEHNR, FQNEAQ (reference sequence). The CDR3 runs 14 residues. The CDR3 sequence: CASSSEDRVGGYTF. For the CDR3, the DNA is TGTGCCAGCAGCTCGGAAGACAGGGTAGGGGGCTACACCTTC.

CDR3 bases: TGTGCCAGCAGCCGGACTAGCGGGAGCGAGACCCAGTACTTC. Its protein is CASSRTSGSETQYF. The chain joins TRBV7-9 to TRBJ2-5; 13 bases agree with TRBD2. The CDR3 is made up of 14 amino acids. The germline CDR1 and CDR2 sequences are SEHNR and FQNEAQ (reference sequence). J gave up 5 bases and V 5 bases, and 2 bases lay outside the gene matches.